This is a list of T cell receptor beta chains from one sample in a study of T cell responses to AZD1222 COVID-19 vaccine. Clones were sequenced by immunoSEQ multiplex PCR, and TCRdb holds only the in-frame ones, with some missing. The table shows 150,000 or so clones, with about 87% occurring only once. The sequenced sample was peripheral blood, obtained on day 0 of AZD1222 vaccination. The receptors were sampled from an adult in good health. CDR3s include the opening cysteine and the closing phenylalanine or tryptophan. A D gene is named only where the DNA matches it firmly. Size values are once, few and many counts, or a class for expanded clones, and some rows have none.

J gene,D gene,clone size,V gene,CDR3 DNA,CDR3 protein
TRBJ1-2,.,.,TRBV7-8,TGTGCCAGCAGCTTAGGATTTGCAGGGCATTATGGCTACACCTTC,CASSLGFAGHYGYTF
TRBJ1-1,.,.,TRBV6-1,TGTGCCAGCAGTGATGAACGGGGGTTGGTTGAAGCTTTCTTT,CASSDERGLVEAFF
TRBJ1-5,TRBD1,.,TRBV6-5,TGTGCCAGCAGCCCGGGACAGGGAAATCAGCCCCAGCATTTT,CASSPGQGNQPQHF
TRBJ2-1,.,once,TRBV28,TGTGCCAGCCCCCCCGGGGCAGGGGTATACAATGAGCAGTTCTTC,CASPPGAGVYNEQFF
TRBJ1-4,.,.,TRBV5-1,TGCGCCAGCAGCTTGGAGGCCCGGAGGGAAAAACTGTTTTTT,CASSLEARREKLFF
TRBJ1-6,TRBD1,.,TRBV6-2/TRBV6-3,TGTGCCAGCAGCCCGCGGGACAGTCAGCAGTCACCCCTCCACTTT,CASSPRDSQQSPLHF
TRBJ2-6,.,.,TRBV9,TGTGCCAGCGGGGGTGTTCTCGGGGCCAACGTCCTGACTTTC,CASGGVLGANVLTF
TRBJ2-2,TRBD2,.,TRBV27,TGTGCCAGCAGTTCAGAGCGGGGGGGCACCGGGGAGCTGTTTTTT,CASSSERGGTGELFF
TRBJ1-3,.,.,TRBV6-5,TGTGCCAGCAGTCCACAGGGCCCCTCTGGAAACACCATATATTTT,CASSPQGPSGNTIYF
TRBJ2-2,TRBD1,.,TRBV19,TGTGCCAGCAAACGGACAGGGGTGAACACCGGGGAGCTGTTTTTT,CASKRTGVNTGELFF
TRBJ2-1,.,few,TRBV4-3,TGCGCCAGCAGCCAAGAGCCGTCCTCCCTTCCGGATGAGCAGTTCTTC,CASSQEPSSLPDEQFF
TRBJ1-5,.,few,TRBV7-2,TGTGCCAGCAGCTTAAGCATTTCTGGGAGGGGTCAGCCCCAGCATTTT,CASSLSISGRGQPQHF
TRBJ1-3,.,.,TRBV5-1,TGCGCCAGCAGCGCACCCGGAAACACCATATATTTT,CASSAPGNTIYF
TRBJ1-2,TRBD1,.,TRBV4-3,TGCGCCAGCAGCCAAGATCACAGGGGTCAGAACTATGGCTACACCTTC,CASSQDHRGQNYGYTF
TRBJ1-2,TRBD1,.,TRBV6-5,TGTGCCAGCAGGGGCGGACAGGGTCGGAACGGCTACACCTTC,CASRGGQGRNGYTF
TRBJ2-7,.,.,TRBV5-4,TGTGCCAGCAGCCCCCAGGGCGGGTCCAGCTCCTACGAGCAGTACTTC,CASSPQGGSSSYEQYF